The 17 T cell receptor beta chains below were found in one sample sequenced in a study of T cells after somatic rescue of genetic block. Here immunoSEQ multiplex PCR was the method, and the copy in TCRdb shows in-frame clones only, minus some. The data hold over 10,000 clones, with around 70% observed a single time. The sample comprised peripheral blood mononuclear cells (PBMCs). All receptors come from a boy between 10 and 17 years old.

This clone has just a few counts. The chain has TRBV15 and TRBJ1-2, with D unclear. Germline assignment: CDR1 LNHNV and CDR2 YYDKDF (reference sequence). Trimming removed 1 base from V and 2 bases from J, with 5 bases in between. This CDR3 contains 13 residues. The CDR3 DNA reads as TGTGCCACCAGCAGAGCCCTAAACTATGGCTACACCTTC. Residues: CATSRALNYGYTF.

The chain is built from TRBV11-2 and TRBJ2-1, with 9 bases identical to TRBD2. After removal of 0 bases from V and 9 bases from J, the junction contained 3 bases not matched to a gene. The CDR3 consists of 14 residues. In germline, CDR1 is SGHAT, CDR2 FQNNGV. The CDR3 DNA sequence: TGTGCCAGCAGCTTAGAGCTAGCGGGGTCTGAGCAGTTCTTC. It codes for CASSLELAGSEQFF.

The chain links TRBV5-1 to TRBJ1-1; D is possibly TRBD1 (5 bases). Looked up from germline, CDR1 is SGHRS and CDR2 is YFSETQ. The CDR3 has 13 amino acids. Trimming stripped 2 bases from V and 2 bases from J, with 7 bases between. Here the CDR3 reads CASSFRGNTEAFF. The CDR3 bases are TGCGCCAGCAGCTTTAGGGGAAACACTGAAGCTTTCTTT.

The chain joins TRBV7-9 to TRBJ2-1; a possible D gene is TRBD1 (6 bases). The CDR3 is made up of 16 amino acids. V was clipped by 7 bases and J by 0 bases, with 16 bases between them. The germline V gene has CDR1 SEHNR and CDR2 FQNEAQ (reference sequence). DNA for the CDR3: TGTGCCAGCACCCTAGAGAGGGGGTTCTCCTACAATGAGCAGTTCTTC. It yields the protein CASTLERGFSYNEQFF. Based on the CDR3 plus reference TRBV7-9 and TRBJ2-1, the full variable domain is DTGVSQNPRHKITKRGQNVTFRCDPISEHNRLYWYRQTLGQGPEFLTYFQNEAQLEKSRLLSDRFSAERPKGSFSTLEIQRTEQGDSAMYLCASTLERGFSYNEQFFGPGTRLTVL.

The rearrangement joins TRBV7-2 to TRBJ2-1; the match to TRBD2 covers 7 bases. Unmatched junction bases numbered 10, after V lost 8 bases and J lost 6 bases. The CDR3 covers 14 residues. Germline V lookup: CDR1 SGHTA, CDR2 FQGNSA. The CDR3 DNA reads TGTGCCAGCGGACCTAGCGGCCTAGGCAATGAGCAGTTCTTC. Its protein is CASGPSGLGNEQFF.

This clone was detected once. The genes are TRBV29-1 and TRBJ2-1; D ambiguous. This CDR3 is 15 amino acids long. From germline, CDR1 is SQVTM and CDR2 ANQGSEA. V lost 2 bases, J lost 4 bases, and 15 bases lay in between. CDR3 in amino acids: CSVENGPTFYNEQFF. The CDR3 coding sequence is TGCAGCGTTGAAAATGGACCCACCTTTTACAATGAGCAGTTCTTC.

The J gene is TRBJ1-5, the V gene TRBV5-5; D unresolved. Germline V gene lookup returns CDR1 SGHKS and CDR2 YYEKEE (reference sequence). The length of the CDR3 is 15 residues. Between the trimmed V and J ends, which lost 0 bases and 6 bases, there was a span of 13 bases. The DNA of the CDR3 is TGTGCCAGCAGCTTGGCCCATGGGGTCTCTCAGCCCCAGCATTTT. Residues: CASSLAHGVSQPQHF.

This chain links TRBV11-3 with TRBJ2-3, with TRBD1 as a possible D gene (6 bases). Trimming shortened V by 1 base and J by 2 bases, and 10 bases separated the two germline ends. This CDR3 comprises 15 residues. Germline V gene sequence: CDR1 SGHNT, CDR2 YENEEA. This chain's CDR3 is CASSLVEGVTDTQYF. For the CDR3, the DNA is TGTGCCAGCAGCTTAGTTGAGGGGGTCACAGATACGCAGTATTTT.

The chain joins TRBV13 to TRBJ2-5, with a possible D match to TRBD2 (6 bases). The J call is uncertain, as TRBJ2-7 better fits the DNA end. Germline V lookup: CDR1 PRHDT, CDR2 FYEKMQ (reference sequence). The CDR3 is made up of 12 amino acids. The DNA for the CDR3 is TGTGCCAGCAGGGAGGGGTTTTACGAGCAGTACTTC. This sequence encodes CASREGFYEQYF.

The chain couples TRBV18 to TRBJ1-4, with D hard to call. Germline loops: CDR1 KGHSH, CDR2 LQKENI. V was clipped by 1 base and J by 3 bases, with 6 bases between them. The CDR3 consists of 14 residues. CDR3 nucleotides: TGTGCCAGCTCACCACAGGGAGCTAATGAAAAACTGTTTTTT. Protein sequence: CASSPQGANEKLFF.

The chain uses TRBV5-5 and TRBJ1-1, with D maybe TRBD1 (6 bases). This CDR3 has 16 residues. Trimming stripped 3 bases from V and 1 base from J, with 16 bases between. Germline V lookup: CDR1 SGHKS, CDR2 YYEKEE (reference sequence). The CDR3 sequence: CASSSSRGGPNTEAFF. CDR3 DNA: TGTGCCAGCAGCTCCTCGCGAGGGGGTCCGAACACTGAAGCTTTCTTT.

This rearrangement joins TRBV28 to TRBJ1-2, with unresolved D. Germline loops: CDR1 MDHEN, CDR2 SYDVKM. The CDR3 runs 14 residues. Trimming removed 8 bases from V and 4 bases from J, with 17 bases in between. The CDR3 region is CASYSRSGSYGYTF. Written as DNA, the CDR3 is TGTGCCAGCTACTCCCGGTCGGGATCCTATGGCTACACCTTC.

The V and J genes are TRBV5-1 and TRBJ1-2; D remains unclear. Per the germline V gene, CDR1 is SGHRS and CDR2 is YFSETQ. V gave up 0 bases and J gave up 5 bases, with 8 bases separating them. CDR3 length: 13 residues. The CDR3 sequence: CASSLEGRYGYTF. CDR3 nucleotide sequence: TGCGCCAGCAGCTTGGAGGGCAGGTATGGCTACACCTTC.

The rearrangement joins TRBV7-8 to TRBJ2-6; 7 nucleotides agree with TRBD1. Germline CDR1 and CDR2: SGHVS and FQNEAQ. The CDR3 has 16 residues. V was pared by 6 bases and J by 4 bases, with 9 bases of the junction left unmatched. CDR3 bases: TGTGCCAGCAGAAGACAGGGCCTCTGGGGGGCCAACGTCCTGACTTTC. It encodes CASRRQGLWGANVLTF.

V gene TRBV5-4 combines with J gene TRBJ2-5, with TRBD2 matching over 8 bases. CDR3 size: 16 residues. Germline V gives CDR1 SGHNT, CDR2 YYREEE (reference sequence). V trimming: 4 bases; J trimming: 5 bases; junction bases outside the gene matches: 13. CDR3 in DNA: TGTGCCAGCAGCCCATCCGGCGGGGGGCCGGGGGAGACCCAGTACTTC. Its protein product is CASSPSGGGPGETQYF.

V usage is TRBV5-1 and J usage is TRBJ2-2, with unresolved D. The CDR3 has 13 amino acids. CDR1 is SGHRS and CDR2 is YFSETQ in the germline V gene. V gave up 2 bases and J gave up 1 base, with 3 bases separating them. The CDR3 DNA reads TGCGCCAGCAGCTTCTTGAACACCGGGGAGCTGTTTTTT. As protein: CASSFLNTGELFF. The full variable domain, its missing parts supplied by reference TRBV5-1 and TRBJ2-2, is KAGVTQTPRYLIKTRGQQVTLSCSPISGHRSVSWYQQTPGQGLQFLFEYFSETQRNKGNFPGRFSGRQFSNSRSEMNVSTLELGDSALYLCASSFLNTGELFFGEGSRLTVL.

The gene calls are TRBV11-2 and TRBJ2-1; 8 nucleotides line up with TRBD2. CDR3 size: 17 residues. In germline, CDR1 is SGHAT, CDR2 FQNNGV. V lost 5 bases and J lost 7; bases outside the gene matches: 16. CDR3 bases: TGTGCCAGCAGCCGCCTTCGTGACGCGGGGGGCCATAATGAGCAGTTCTTC. Translated: CASSRLRDAGGHNEQFF.